This T cell receptor (beta chain) appears in the sequencing data of a study of shared clonotypes between healthy human individuals. General study findings and limits: Generation probabilities of non-shared clonotypes were lower (relative to those shared by all four donors). The naive CD4 repertoires of several donors were compared, and about 5% of clonotypes were shared.

The protocol was immunoSEQ multiplex PCR, while the TCRdb copy is restricted to in-frame clones and leaves out a portion. The data contain more than 400,000 clones, more than 95% of them singletons. In regard to this clone: Its specificity is not known. This sample also contains other DNA sequences that code for the same CDR3.

V shed 2 bases, J shed 3 bases, and the junction held 4 bases outside the gene matches. The CDR3 has 14 residues. CDR1 and CDR2 (germline): SNHLY, FYNNEI. The TCR originated in a woman in her twenties or thirties in good health. Source material: naive CD4+ T cells sorted from blood. Subset here: CD45RA+ positively selected. The chain recombines TRBV2 with TRBJ2-7, with 7 bases lining up with TRBD2. The CDR3 loop is CASSERGGNYEQYF. DNA for the CDR3: TGTGCCAGCAGTGAAAGGGGAGGGAACTACGAGCAGTACTTC.